The entry that follows covers one T cell receptor (beta chain) sequence. Other DNA sequences of this sample code for an identical CDR3. The data derive from a study of blood T cell repertoires in COVID-19. The germline gives CDR1 MNHEY, CDR2 SMNVEV (reference sequence). The CDR3 has 13 amino acids. Trimming pared 2 bases from V and 7 bases from J, leaving 9 bases between. Generated by immunoSEQ multiplex PCR, the TCRdb table keeps only in-frame clones and is missing some. The sample has a few hundred thousand clones; roughly 88% are singletons. Sequencing was done on a sample of PBMCs or T cells enriched from blood (not recorded which). The clonotype was recovered from a woman in her 40s with acute COVID-19. This rearrangement joins TRBV27 to TRBJ1-5; maybe TRBD1 (5 bases). CDR3 residues: CASSLQGRQPQHF. DNA for the CDR3: TGTGCCAGCAGTTTACAGGGTCGGCAGCCCCAGCATTTT.